This TCR beta chain was recorded in a study of neoadjuvant nivolumab and ipilimumab in lung cancer. Turning to the study itself: Patients got nivolumab 3 mg/kg on days 1, 15 and 29; combination added ipilimumab 1 mg/kg day 1.

Sequenced by immunoSEQ multiplex PCR; TCRdb stores in-frame clones only, minus some. The sample shows about 30,000 clones, roughly 90% of them seen only once. Unmatched junction bases numbered 8, after V lost 4 bases and J lost 3 bases. The CDR3 has 16 amino acids. Germline lookup yields CDR1 SGHKS and CDR2 YYEKEE (reference sequence). Study results and limitations: Compared with tumor-adjacent uninvolved lung, resected tumors showed greater richness and clonality. Pretherapy blood TCR richness correlated positively with resected tumor richness. From pretherapy to surgery, tumor richness and clonality rose with dual therapy.

Comment on this clone: Its antigen is unknown.

J is TRBJ2-1 and V is TRBV5-5, with TRBD1 identical over 9 bases. The sequence came from an adult with non-small cell lung cancer. Sequencing used peripheral blood, obtained after neoadjuvant nivolumab, alone or with ipilimumab, at or shortly before surgery. This chain's CDR3 is CASSGTGTGLYNEQFF. The CDR3 coding sequence is TGTGCCAGCAGCGGAACCGGGACAGGGCTCTACAATGAGCAGTTCTTC.